This entry lists 13 T cell receptor beta chains sequenced from one sample in a study of shared T cell receptors in the human thymus. This table comes from immunoSEQ multiplex PCR, and its TCRdb copy is limited to in-frame clones, with some not included. The data show some 720,000 clones, around 87% seen once. The sample also formed part of further work on human thymus T cells.

The sample was thymocytes. The receptors were gathered from a boy younger than two with a congenital heart defect.

The V and J genes are TRBV29-1 and TRBJ1-1; D is unclear. CDR3 length equals 16 residues. Looked up from germline, CDR1 is SQVTM and CDR2 is ANQGSEA. Trimming took 7 bases from V and 0 from J, leaving 21 bases between them. The CDR3 DNA reads as TGCAGCGCTACCCCGGACGACGGGGTCATGAACACTGAAGCTTTCTTT. As protein: CSATPDDGVMNTEAFF.

V is TRBV6-7 and J is TRBJ2-1; TRBD2 matches at 7 bases. TRBV6-7 has ORF status, its function being uncertain. V lost 8 bases to trimming and J lost 5 bases; unmatched junction nucleotides: 12. The CDR3 loop spans 15 amino acids. CDR3 coding DNA: TGTGCCAGCTTTTTGGAAGCGGGGCCTGACAATGAGCAGTTCTTC. It translates to CASFLEAGPDNEQFF.

The J gene is TRBJ1-4, the V gene TRBV6-6; D call uncertain. The CDR3 is 16 amino acids. V lost 0 bases to trimming and J lost 6 bases, with 14 bases between them. Germline CDR1 reads MNHNY; CDR2 reads SVGAGI (reference sequence). DNA of the CDR3: TGTGCCAGCAGTTACTCGACAAAAACCGCCCATGAAAAACTGTTTTTT. It translates to CASSYSTKTAHEKLFF.

The chain employs TRBV15 and TRBJ2-3; D is possibly TRBD2 (6 bases). The germline V and J ends were trimmed by 5 bases and 3 bases, with 18 bases remaining between them. CDR1 and CDR2 (germline): LNHNV, YYDKDF (reference sequence). The CDR3 is 16 residues long. In nucleotides, the CDR3 is TGTGCCACCAGCTCGGGACTCTCGGGGTGGACAGATACGCAGTATTTT. Translating gives CATSSGLSGWTDTQYF. Using reference TRBV15 and TRBJ2-3 for the parts outside the CDR3, the full variable domain is DAMVIQNPRYQVTQFGKPVTLSCSQTLNHNVMYWYQQKSSQAPKLLFHYYDKDFNNEADTPDNFQSRRPNTSFCFLDIRSPGLGDTAMYLCATSSGLSGWTDTQYFGPGTRLTVL.

The J gene is TRBJ1-5, the V gene TRBV19; D unresolved. Germline V lookup: CDR1 LNHDA, CDR2 SQIVND (reference sequence). The CDR3 is 12 amino acids. V lost 2 bases and J 3 bases, leaving 2 bases between the germline ends. CDR3 DNA sequence: TGTGCCAGTAGTATACACAATCAGCCCCAGCATTTT. Its translation is CASSIHNQPQHF.

The chain has TRBV5-4 and TRBJ2-7; 7 bases are shared with TRBD2. Germline V gives CDR1 SGHNT, CDR2 YYREEE (reference sequence). The length of the CDR3 is 19 residues. J was trimmed by 5 bases and V by 0 bases; bases with no gene match: 20. The CDR3 region is CASSLERTREALTPNEQYF. CDR3 in DNA: TGTGCCAGCAGCTTGGAGAGGACTAGAGAGGCCCTCACCCCTAACGAGCAGTACTTC.

V and J are TRBV4-1 and TRBJ1-1, with 8 positions matching TRBD1. V lost 4 bases, J lost 1 base, and 5 bases stayed unmatched. The CDR3 loop spans 15 amino acids. Germline V CDR1 and CDR2: MGHRA, YSYEKL. Here the CDR3 reads CASSPSTGENTEAFF. CDR3 DNA sequence: TGCGCCAGCAGCCCCTCGACAGGGGAGAACACTGAAGCTTTCTTT.

V usage is TRBV9 and J usage is TRBJ2-3; TRBD2 matches 13 bases. The trim removed 4 bases at V and 3 bases at J, leaving 8 bases unmatched. In germline, CDR1 is SGDLS, CDR2 YYNGEE. This CDR3 comprises 17 residues. CDR3 residues: CASSTGTSGEETDTQYF. For the CDR3, the DNA is TGTGCCAGCAGCACCGGGACTAGCGGGGAAGAGACAGATACGCAGTATTTT. Based on the CDR3 plus reference TRBV9 and TRBJ2-3, the full variable domain is DSGVTQTPKHLITATGQRVTLRCSPRSGDLSVYWYQQSLDQGLQFLIQYYNGEERAKGNILERFSAQQFPDLHSELNLSSLELGDSALYFCASSTGTSGEETDTQYFGPGTRLTVL.

The CDR3 region has the DNA TGCGCCAGCAGCCACAGCGGGAACCGCGAGCAGTACTTC. Translation: CASSHSGNREQYF. This chain uses TRBV4-1 with TRBJ2-7, with 7 bases lining up with TRBD2. The V gene's germline CDR1 is MGHRA and CDR2 YSYEKL. The CDR3 extends over 13 amino acids. The trim removed 3 bases at V and 6 bases at J, leaving 5 bases unmatched.

The CDR3 DNA follows: TGCGCCAGCAGCCACCGTGACGGGACTAGCGGGAGGGACTACGAGCAGTACTTC. This gives the protein CASSHRDGTSGRDYEQYF. The chain couples TRBV4-3 to TRBJ2-7, with 16 positions matching TRBD2. Germline trimming cut 3 bases from V and 3 bases from J; bases unmatched to any gene: 8. The length of the CDR3 is 18 residues. The V gene's germline CDR1 is LGHNA and CDR2 YSLEER.

The V call is TRBV7-2, the J call TRBJ2-7; the match to TRBD2 covers 7 bases. The germline V gene has CDR1 SGHTA and CDR2 FQGNSA. The CDR3 has 14 residues. With 1 base clipped from V and 5 bases from J, the junction kept 5 bases outside the gene matches. The CDR3 loop reads CASSLGLADHEQYF. As DNA, the CDR3 is TGTGCCAGCAGCTTAGGGCTAGCGGATCACGAGCAGTACTTC.

The chain joins TRBV9 to TRBJ1-2, with TRBD1 matching 9 bases. There are 14 residues in the CDR3. The junction had 8 bases not matched to a gene; V was cut back by 1 base and J by 10 bases. Germline lookup yields CDR1 SGDLS and CDR2 YYNGEE. The CDR3 region has the DNA TGTGCCAGCAGCGTACCCGACAGGGGGTCGGACTACACCTTC. Translating it yields CASSVPDRGSDYTF.

In this sample, this clone turned up once. Other DNA sequences from this sample encode an identical CDR3 as well. This rearrangement joins TRBV4-1 to TRBJ2-7; 10 bases are a match to TRBD2. From germline, CDR1 is MGHRA and CDR2 YSYEKL. CDR3 length: 15 amino acids. Losses at the gene ends were 1 base for V and 2 bases for J; bases not matched to a gene: 2. CDR3 sequence (DNA): TGCGCCAGCAGCCAAGGGACTAGCGGTACCTACGAGCAGTACTTC. Its protein product is CASSQGTSGTYEQYF.